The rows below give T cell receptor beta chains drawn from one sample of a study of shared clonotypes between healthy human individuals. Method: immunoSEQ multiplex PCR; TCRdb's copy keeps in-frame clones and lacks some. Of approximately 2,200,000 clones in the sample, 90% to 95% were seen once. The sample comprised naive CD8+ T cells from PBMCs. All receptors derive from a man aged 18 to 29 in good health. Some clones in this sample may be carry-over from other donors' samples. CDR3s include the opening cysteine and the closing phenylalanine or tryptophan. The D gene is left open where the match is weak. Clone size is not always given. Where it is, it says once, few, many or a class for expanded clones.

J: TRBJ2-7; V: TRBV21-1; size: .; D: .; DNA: TGTGCCAGCAGCGAAGGGACCAGGGGTCTCACCTACGAGCAGTACTTC; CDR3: CASSEGTRGLTYEQYF
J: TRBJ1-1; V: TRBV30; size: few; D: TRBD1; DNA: TGTGCCTGGAGTTCCATTAACGACAGGGTGGCTATTGGTGGTGAAGCTTTCTTT; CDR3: CAWSSINDRVAIGGEAFF
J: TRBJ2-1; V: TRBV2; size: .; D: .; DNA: TGTGCCAGCAGAGGCAGAGAAAATGAGCAGTTCTTC; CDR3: CASRGRENEQFF
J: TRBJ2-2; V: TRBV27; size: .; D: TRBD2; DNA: TGTGCCAGCAGTTTACAGGCGCTAGCGGGAGGGCCCGGGGAGCTGTTTTTT; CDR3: CASSLQALAGGPGELFF
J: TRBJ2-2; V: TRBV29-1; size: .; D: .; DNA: TGCAGCGTCCACTATGGGGGGGAGCTGTTTTTT; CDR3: CSVHYGGELFF
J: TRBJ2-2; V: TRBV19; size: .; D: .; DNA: TGTGCCGCGCACGACGAGGCCGGGGAGCTGTTTTTT; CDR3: CAAHDEAGELFF
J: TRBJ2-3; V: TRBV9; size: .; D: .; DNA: TGTGCCAGCAGCGAACGGGCAGGCTATAGCACAGATACGCAGTATTTT; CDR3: CASSERAGYSTDTQYF
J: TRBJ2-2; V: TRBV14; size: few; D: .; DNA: TGTGCCAGCAGCCTAGTACGCACCGGGGAGCTGTTTTTT; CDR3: CASSLVRTGELFF
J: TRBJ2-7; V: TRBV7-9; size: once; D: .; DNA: TGTGCCAGCAGCTTATCGGGACTCTCCTACGAGCAGTACTTC; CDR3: CASSLSGLSYEQYF
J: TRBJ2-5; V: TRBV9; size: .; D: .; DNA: TGTGCCAGCAGCGTAGCTACGAGGGACCAAGAGACCCAGTACTTC; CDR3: CASSVATRDQETQYF
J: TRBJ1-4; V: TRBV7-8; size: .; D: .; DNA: TGTGCCAGCAGCTTAGAATGGGACGGTCATGAAAAACTGTTTTTT; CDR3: CASSLEWDGHEKLFF
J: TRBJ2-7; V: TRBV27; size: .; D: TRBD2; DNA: TGTGCCAGCAGTCGAATAGCGGGAACGGGCGCCTACGAGCAGTACTTC; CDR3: CASSRIAGTGAYEQYF
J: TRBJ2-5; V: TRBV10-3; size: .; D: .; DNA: TGTGCCATCAGTGGGGTAGGGGGTTGGGAGACCCAGTACTTC; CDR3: CAISGVGGWETQYF
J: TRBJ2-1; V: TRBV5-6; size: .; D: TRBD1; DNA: TGTGCCAGCAGCTTGGGAGTGACAGGGTTTAGCAATGAGCAGTTCTTC; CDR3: CASSLGVTGFSNEQFF
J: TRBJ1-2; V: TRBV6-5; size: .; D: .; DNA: TGTGCCAGTCACCGGGCCGACGACTATGGCTACACCTTC; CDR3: CASHRADDYGYTF
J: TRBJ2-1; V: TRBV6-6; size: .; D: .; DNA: TGTGCCAGCAGTTACTCCACTAACAATGAGCAGTTCTTC; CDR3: CASSYSTNNEQFF
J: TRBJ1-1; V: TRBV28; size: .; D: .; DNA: TGTGCCAGCAGTAATCGGGATCGGCGCACTGAAGCTTTCTTT; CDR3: CASSNRDRRTEAFF
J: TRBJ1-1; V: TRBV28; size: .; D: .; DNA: TGTGCCAGCAGCCTGATGCGGTTGAACACTGAAGCTTTCTTT; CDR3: CASSLMRLNTEAFF
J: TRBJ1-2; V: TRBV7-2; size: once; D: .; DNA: TGTGCCAGCAGCCTAAAAGACCTAGGGAACTATGGCTACACCTTC; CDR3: CASSLKDLGNYGYTF
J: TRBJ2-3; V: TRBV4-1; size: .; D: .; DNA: TGCGCCGCCTCTCCCGGCCCCCGCACAGATACGCAGTATTTT; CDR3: CAASPGPRTDTQYF
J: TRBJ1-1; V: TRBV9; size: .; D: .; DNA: TGTGCCAGCAGCCTAATTAATACAGCTGAAGCTTTCTTT; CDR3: CASSLINTAEAFF
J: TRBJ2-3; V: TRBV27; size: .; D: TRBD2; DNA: TGTGCCAGCAGTCCCTCGGCGGGAGTTATAGCAGATACGCAGTATTTT; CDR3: CASSPSAGVIADTQYF
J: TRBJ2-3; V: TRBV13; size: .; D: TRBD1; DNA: TGTGCCAGCAGCCCAGACAGGGGACATACAGATACGCAGTATTTT; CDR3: CASSPDRGHTDTQYF
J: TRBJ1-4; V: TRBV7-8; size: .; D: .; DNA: TGTGCCAGCAGCTTCGGTGAAAAACTGTTTTTT; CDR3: CASSFGEKLFF
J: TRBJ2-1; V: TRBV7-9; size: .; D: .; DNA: TGTGCCAGCAGGTCAGGGGACCTGCTCTACAATGAGCAGTTCTTC; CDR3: CASRSGDLLYNEQFF
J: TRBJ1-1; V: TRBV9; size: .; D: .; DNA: TGTGCCAGCAGCCCTCACGGAGGACCGCTGATTGAAGCTTTCTTT; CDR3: CASSPHGGPLIEAFF
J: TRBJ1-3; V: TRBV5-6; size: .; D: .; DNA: TGTGCCAGCAGCGCATGGACGGAGAGCTCTGGAAACACCATATATTTT; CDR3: CASSAWTESSGNTIYF
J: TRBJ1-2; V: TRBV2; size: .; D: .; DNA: TGTGCCAGGACCCATCGCAAGGGCTACACCTTC; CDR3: CARTHRKGYTF
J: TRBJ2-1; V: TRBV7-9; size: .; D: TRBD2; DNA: TGTGCCAGCAGCCTAACTAGCGGGAGGGTCTACAATGAGCAGTTCTTC; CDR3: CASSLTSGRVYNEQFF
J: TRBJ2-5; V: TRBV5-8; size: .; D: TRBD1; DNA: TGTGCCAGCAGCCGAGACAGGGGTTGGGAGACCCAGTACTTC; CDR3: CASSRDRGWETQYF
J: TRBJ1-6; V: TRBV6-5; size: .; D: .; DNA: TGTGCCATCAAGAAGGGCTACTTT; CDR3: CAIKKGYF
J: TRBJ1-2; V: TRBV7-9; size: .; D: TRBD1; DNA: TGTGCCACGACAGGGGCCGGCGGCTACACCTTC; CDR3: CATTGAGGYTF
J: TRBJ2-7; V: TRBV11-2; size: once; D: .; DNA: TGTGCCAGCAGCCGAGGAGGGAAGGGCCTCGAGCAGTACTTC; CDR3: CASSRGGKGLEQYF
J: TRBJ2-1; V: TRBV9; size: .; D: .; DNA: TGTGCCAGCAGCGTAAAACGGGAGCAGTCCTACAATGAGCAGTTCTTC; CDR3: CASSVKREQSYNEQFF
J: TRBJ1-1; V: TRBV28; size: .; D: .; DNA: TGTGCCAGCAGTCCCCACACCGGGGCTTTCTTT; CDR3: CASSPHTGAFF
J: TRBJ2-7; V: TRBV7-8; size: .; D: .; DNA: TGTGCCAGCAGCTTAATCAACTACGAGCAGTACTTC; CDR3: CASSLINYEQYF
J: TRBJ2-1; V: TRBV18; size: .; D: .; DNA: TGTGCCAGCTCACCGTTCCCAGGGGCTTACAATGAGCAGTTCTTC; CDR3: CASSPFPGAYNEQFF
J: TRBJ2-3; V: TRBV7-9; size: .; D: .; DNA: TGTGCCAGCAGCCCCAAAGCCGGGACGCCTAGTCGCCCCACAGATACGCAGTATTTT; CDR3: CASSPKAGTPSRPTDTQYF
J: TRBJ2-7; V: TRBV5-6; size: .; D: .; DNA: TGTGCCAGCAGCTTGGGCGCGCGTTTGGGTGAGCAGTACTTC; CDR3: CASSLGARLGEQYF
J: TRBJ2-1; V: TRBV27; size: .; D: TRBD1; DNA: TGTGCCAGCAGTTCCCTGGAAGCCGGGACAGGGCTCGGATGGCAGTTCTTC; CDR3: CASSSLEAGTGLGWQFF
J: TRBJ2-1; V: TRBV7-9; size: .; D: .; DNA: TGTGCCAGCAGCGGAGGGACCCCCCTATACAATGAGCAGTTCTTC; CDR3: CASSGGTPLYNEQFF
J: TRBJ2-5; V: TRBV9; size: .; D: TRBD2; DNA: TGTGCCAGCAGCGTAGCGACGCGGGAGGGCCCTAGGGAGACCCAGTACTTC; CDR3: CASSVATREGPRETQYF
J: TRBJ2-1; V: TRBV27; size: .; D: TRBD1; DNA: TGTGCCAGCAGTTCCGGGACAGGGTACAATGAGCAGTTCTTC; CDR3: CASSSGTGYNEQFF
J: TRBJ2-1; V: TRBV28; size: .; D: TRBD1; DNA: TGTGCCAGCAGTTCCCTGAGGGGGCCGGTCAATGAGCAGTTCTTC; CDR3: CASSSLRGPVNEQFF
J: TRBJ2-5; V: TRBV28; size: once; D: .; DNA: TGTGCCAGCAGTCCCTGGGGGGTGCGACAAGAGACCCAGTACTTC; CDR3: CASSPWGVRQETQYF
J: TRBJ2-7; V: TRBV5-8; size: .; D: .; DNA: TGTGCCAGCAGCTTTGGGACGGCTTACGAGCAGTACTTC; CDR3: CASSFGTAYEQYF
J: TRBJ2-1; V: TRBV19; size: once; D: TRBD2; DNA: TGTGCCAGTAGTAATGGACTAGCGGCGCAGAATGAGCAGTTCTTC; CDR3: CASSNGLAAQNEQFF
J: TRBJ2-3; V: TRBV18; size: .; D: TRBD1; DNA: TGTGCCAGCTCTGGGACAGGCACTAGCACAGATACGCAGTATTTT; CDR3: CASSGTGTSTDTQYF
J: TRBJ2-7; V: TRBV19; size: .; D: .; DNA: TGTGCCAGTAGTCCCCGGGACGGCCTCTACGAGCAGTACTTC; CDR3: CASSPRDGLYEQYF
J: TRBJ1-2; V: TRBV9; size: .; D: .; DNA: TGTGCCAGCAGCGTAGAACAGGGCTATGGCTACACCTTC; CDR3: CASSVEQGYGYTF
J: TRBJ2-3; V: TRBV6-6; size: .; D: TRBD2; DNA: TGTGCCAGCAGTTACTCGTCTAGCGGGAGCACAGATACGCAGTATTTT; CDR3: CASSYSSSGSTDTQYF